The clone carrying this T cell receptor (beta chain) was seen a handful of times. These data are taken from a study of PD-1 blockade in mismatch repair-deficient tumors. Only in-frame clones appear in the TCRdb table, and some are missing; sequencing was by immunoSEQ multiplex PCR. Of about 39,000 clones listed, approximately 83% are singletons. V gave up 2 bases and J gave up 2 bases; unmatched junction bases: 6. The germline gives CDR1 SGHAT, CDR2 FQNNGV. The CDR3 length is 15 residues. This receptor was taken from an adult with mismatch repair-deficient cancer. The source material was PBMCs, sampled less than 40 weeks after starting pembrolizumab. V gene TRBV11-2 combines with J gene TRBJ2-7; 7 bases are shared with TRBD2. CDR3 protein: CASSLWPSGPYEQYF. The CDR3 DNA sequence: TGTGCCAGCAGCTTATGGCCTAGCGGTCCCTACGAGCAGTACTTC.